This T cell receptor beta chain was identified during a study of cytomegalovirus exposure and HLA in healthy donors (dated by TCRdb to the late 2010s). In terms of the full investigation: An earlier analysis of around 600 of the donors reported 250 to 300 Gb of sequence data and 117 million unique TCR beta sequences from about 180 million T cells. Approximately 300 gigabases of sequencing data and some 85 million unique TCR sequences were included in an early release covering around 600 HLA-typed donors. Of the roughly 410 genotyped donors, 81% were placed in the genetic ancestry cluster associated with self-reported Caucasian donors. The aim of the study was to test whether cataloging public T cell receptors could identify signatures of past pathogen exposure. Using immunosequencing, the study profiled T cell repertoires from about 650 subjects and related those repertoires to cytomegalovirus serostatus. In addition to the first cohort of about 650 subjects, a separate validation cohort of about 120 different subjects was used. High-throughput TCR immunosequencing, statistical association of individual TCRs with disease status, and machine learning were combined to predict cytomegalovirus infection status. In a later analysis, previously published TCR beta repertoires from several hundred donors were re-analyzed and high-resolution HLA genotyping was added so that TCR occurrence patterns could be studied. Rather than using new phenotypic data, the later analysis identified candidate immune exposures from TCR beta sequences and from how often those sequences occurred across donors. An earlier analysis of a few hundred of the donors applied high-throughput TCR beta sequencing to assess whether each TCR beta V gene segment acted as functional or pseudogenic. Donor age, sex, ethnicity and CMV serostatus were compiled together with the repertoire data. Genome-wide SNP genotypes for about 55% of the 666 donors were used in a later genetic analysis, which treated that subset as a discovery cohort. All discovery cohort repertoires had been generated on a single sequencing platform. HLA typing covered class I and class II loci at four-digit resolution. Typing coverage varied by locus: about 629-630 donors for A, B, C, DRB1 and DQB1; around 560 for DQA1; 606 for DPA1; roughly 470 for DPB1. Several DR-DQ haplotypes were handled as single units for association and clustering, since linkage in the cohort was strong. On average, about 240,000 unique TCR beta nucleotide sequences were sequenced per donor among some 420 genotyped donors of the cohort, with roughly 18% of those sequences being non-productive.

The cohort consisted of approximately 690 healthy bone marrow donors. At the time of sampling, every cohort member was nominally healthy, though immune exposures that went unrecorded were likely present. The donor was CMV seronegative and belonged to the group of 352 seronegative cohort members. Every donor gave a peripheral blood sample, and the peripheral blood mononuclear cells from that sample were used for TCR beta sequencing. Genomic DNA was extracted from the blood cell samples with the Qiagen DNeasy Blood Extraction Kit. The CDR3 holds 18 amino acids from the cysteine to the phenylalanine. The CDR3 DNA has 54 bases and is translated from base 1. CDR1 and CDR2, per the germline V gene (reference sequence), are MNHEY and SMNVEV. Trimming leaves V shorter by 4 bases and J shorter by 3 bases, with the junction holding 9 bases beyond the gene matches. Receptor amplification or capture employed the immunoSEQ multiplex PCR assay. For the multiplex PCR, a mixture combining 60 forward primers for TCR Vbeta segments and 13 reverse primers for TCR Jbeta segments was used. The CDR3 region of rearranged TCR beta genes was amplified from genomic DNA with a multiplex PCR assay. Amplified TCR beta libraries were sequenced as 87-base-pair reads on the Illumina HiSeq System. Processing in the source paper ran as follows. A later analysis counted 65 million to 90 million unique TCR beta chains across the 550 to 700 repertoires, and around 12 million of these chains were shared by at least two donors. Raw reads were error-corrected and collapsed into unique sequences by a nearest-neighbor algorithm in which closely related sequences were merged to remove PCR and sequencing errors. To assign V, D and J gene segments, CDR3 sequences were aligned to IMGT reference sequences. For a sequence to be retained, a match of at least six nucleotides to both a V gene segment and a J gene segment was required. A rearrangement counted as productive if the CDR3 had no stop codons and remained in frame with V and J, and every other rearrangement counted as non-productive. CDR3 was defined by IMGT convention, running from the second conserved V-encoded cysteine to the conserved J-encoded phenylalanine. In an earlier analysis of around 540 of the donors, sequences lacking an unambiguous match to a single V gene segment were excluded. In an earlier analysis of several hundred of the donors, V segments were called functional above 56.7% productive rearrangements and were called segregating when the between-donor standard deviation exceeded 5%. A statistical classification framework was built to diagnose cytomegalovirus status from the catalog of TCR beta chain sequences. A later analysis assigned V and J genes by comparing TCR nucleotide sequences with IMGT/GENE-DB human TR gene sequences. A later analysis assigned CDR3 sequences and most-parsimonious VDJ recombination scenarios with the TCRdist pipeline. A later analysis defined each TCR beta chain by its CDR3 amino acid sequence plus V-gene family, and excluded reads lacking a unique V-gene family. To address suspected cross-contamination and a sequencing artifact, a later analysis removed 592 highly shared, low-generation-probability nucleotide sequences. In a later analysis, a clonal expansion index was calculated for each public chain from normalized within-repertoire ranks of inferred template counts. In a later analysis, generation probabilities were computed using a VDJ recombination model fitted to out-of-frame rearrangements, and the results were checked against IGoR. In a later analysis, hypergeometric tests were used to score TCR-TCR, TCR-HLA and TCR-CMV co-occurrence, with a repertoire-size bias correction applied to TCR pairs. To estimate false discovery rates, a later analysis permuted the HLA or CMV assignments 20 times. In a later analysis, co-occurring TCRs were grouped with DBSCAN, and TCRdist sequence similarity was added when clustering was performed within HLA-allele-positive subsets. Co-occurrence clustering excluded repertoires with fewer than 30,000 or more than 120,000 public chains, plus five with anomalous nucleotide sharing. TCRdb took this table from immuneACCESS and kept in-frame rearrangements with V and J called. Such tables lack part of the clones; where checked against another copy, unresolved V genes explain under half of the gap, and the rest is unexplained. V and J calls plus clone size are reproduced from that table; the DNA served to infer D and trimming. The table for this sample lists approximately 150,000 clones; approximately 81% of them were counted only once. Almost 2.5% of the sample lies in the top ten.

A word on this clone: Its antigen is not yet known. No base-level quality is on record; no much larger clone is a single base apart.

Overall study outcomes, separate from this receptor: It was suggested by the authors that the approach could potentially be generalized to other disease states and immunological phenotypes. HLA typing was unavailable for some donors at each locus, so association tests used only the typed subset. At a false discovery rate of 0.05, a later analysis linked fewer than 20,000 TCR beta sequences to specific HLA alleles. While some public TCRs were present in many individuals, most TCR sequences turned up only very rarely across donors. The sequencing pipeline was judged likely to have produced a cluster of highly shared sequence variants as a technical artifact. Correlated functional status among segregating V segments might be attributable to linkage disequilibrium, but an unknown experimental factor could not be ruled out. A later analysis reported that several top co-occurrence clusters appeared linked to parvovirus B19, influenza, CMV and Epstein-Barr virus. Some IMGT-functional V segments, including TRBV6-2 and TRBV6-3, could not be distinguished by the 87-base-pair reads and were therefore excluded. In this cohort, only TCR beta chains were sequenced, and detectable features were limited by the absence of alpha or paired-chain data. A further reported finding was that TCR beta sequences accurately predicted the HLA-A and HLA-B alleles for most subjects in the first cohort. A later genetic analysis associated a missense DCLRE1C variant with V-gene and J-gene trimming of TCR beta chains, and an independent cohort replicated the association. The study gave a list of about 150 TCR beta chains associated with cytomegalovirus. Cytomegalovirus status was reported to be diagnosed by the classifier with high specificity and sensitivity in both the original and validation cohorts. A later analysis found that most CMV-associated TCR beta chains appeared HLA-restricted, with HLA associations seemingly driven largely by CMV exposure. In an earlier analysis of around 600 of the donors, most TCR beta V segments appeared in productive rearrangements about 87% or about 30% of the time, broadly matching IMGT annotations. Three of the identified cytomegalovirus-associated TCR beta chains were confirmed in vitro to be specific for cytomegalovirus antigens. According to a later genetic analysis, donors in an Asian-associated ancestry cluster had fewer N-insertions in productive TCRs than the roughly 670-donor mean. In a later analysis, HLA-associated TCR beta chains showed more clonal expansion and lower generation probabilities than non-associated chains that were equally common. Presence/absence analyses assumed roughly uniform sequencing depth across donors, an assumption that may not hold. Assigning TCR associations to individual alleles was difficult when HLA alleles, especially DR and DQ, strongly co-occurred. A later analysis found that TCR association rates varied across HLA loci, with DRB1 alleles showing the most associated TCRs and HLA-C alleles the fewest. Immune exposure information for the cohort was limited to CMV serostatus. Because counts were too low, 15 or so rarely observed V segments, including chromosome 9 orphons, were excluded from the earlier analysis of some 590 of the donors.

The sequencing input was PBMCs. The TCR comes from a boy aged 2 to 10 in good health and CMV-seronegative. The chain couples TRBV27 to TRBJ2-7, with 16 bases aligning to TRBD2. The CDR3 reads CASSSGLAGGSPDYEQYF. The DNA reads TGTGCCAGCAGTTCGGGACTAGCGGGAGGGTCACCCGACTACGAGCAGTACTTC.